A single sample gave rise to the 14 T cell receptor beta chains below, sequenced in a study of CD8+CD57+ T cells in acquired aplastic anemia. Individuals selected for sequencing had exhibited CD8+CD57+ cell expansion on flow cytometry. TCR beta VDJ and CDR3 profiling used genomic DNA as template. One entry per CDR3 protein, called by TCRdb with MiXCR from the reads. The sample gives 100,000 to 150,000 distinct CDR3 sequences, 45% to 60% of which show up once; 25% to 30% is in the top ten. Sequenced input: sorted CD4+, CD8+, or CD8+CD57+ T cells (not recorded which) from PBMCs. These receptor sequences come from a human donor with aplastic anemia.

This clonotype was seen many times. V gene TRBV10-1 combines with J gene TRBJ2-4; TRBD1 is a possible D gene (5 bases). The CDR3 is 17 residues long. Between the trimmed V and J ends, which lost 2 bases and 1 base, there was a span of 15 bases. Per the germline V gene, CDR1 is WNHNN and CDR2 is SYGVQD (reference sequence). The CDR3 nucleotides are TGCGCCAGCAGTGAGCCTCCAGGGAAAGGGGCCAAAAACATTCAGTACTTC. It is translated as CASSEPPGKGAKNIQYF.

This chain joins TRBV12-3 or TRBV12-4 and TRBJ1-5, with a possible D match to TRBD1 (6 bases). Between the trimmed V and J ends, which lost 3 bases and 5 bases, there was a span of 8 bases. The length of the CDR3 is 13 residues. DNA of the CDR3: TGTGCCAGCAGTTTCAGGGGCGATCAGCCCCAGCATTTT. Its translation is CASSFRGDQPQHF.

A word on this clonotype: This may stem from a read error, because a much larger clone lies one nucleotide away. This chain joins TRBV12-3 or TRBV12-4 and TRBJ2-1; TRBD1 agrees at 7 bases. This CDR3 has 12 residues. With 5 bases clipped from V and 11 bases from J, the junction kept 6 bases outside the gene matches. The CDR3 DNA reads as TGTGCCAGCAGTGGGACAGTTGATAAGCAGTTCTTC. It is translated as CASSGTVDKQFF.

Only a few counts were recorded for this clonotype. The V and J genes are TRBV15 and TRBJ2-7, with TRBD1 identical over 7 bases. The V gene end was trimmed by 0 bases and the J gene end by 3 bases; junction bases not matched to a gene: 8. Germline lookup yields CDR1 LNHNV and CDR2 YYDKDF (reference sequence). The CDR3 runs 16 residues. The CDR3 region has the DNA TGTGCCACCAGCAGAGATAAGGCCGGGACAGTCTACGAGCAGTACTTC. Its protein is CATSRDKAGTVYEQYF. Full variable domain (missing parts from reference TRBV15 and TRBJ2-7): DAMVIQNPRYQVTQFGKPVTLSCSQTLNHNVMYWYQQKSSQAPKLLFHYYDKDFNNEADTPDNFQSRRPNTSFCFLDIRSPGLGDTAMYLCATSRDKAGTVYEQYFGPGTRLTVT.

This clonotype was observed a handful of times. The genes are TRBV11-2 and TRBJ2-1; TRBD2 agrees at 9 bases. The J segment lost 4 bases and the V segment lost 3 bases, leaving 10 bases of the junction unmatched. The CDR3 consists of 17 residues. CDR1 SGHAT and CDR2 FQNNGV come from the germline V gene. CDR3 sequence reads: CASSFGTGLAPYNEQFF. The CDR3 DNA follows: TGTGCCAGCAGCTTCGGTACCGGACTAGCGCCGTACAATGAGCAGTTCTTC.

This clonotype came up a few times. The V call is TRBV19, the J call TRBJ2-7; D gene unclear. Trimming stripped 3 bases from V and 0 bases from J, with 9 bases between. The CDR3 totals 14 residues. Germline CDR1 LNHDA, CDR2 SQIVND (reference sequence). As DNA, the CDR3 is TGTGCCAGTAGTATGGTAATAGACTCCTACGAGCAGTACTTC. Protein product: CASSMVIDSYEQYF.

The chain carries TRBV19 and TRBJ2-1; D call uncertain. Trimming took off 6 bases at V and 0 bases at J, with 9 bases between the two ends. CDR1 is LNHDA, CDR2 SQIVND, per germline (reference sequence). This CDR3 comprises 14 residues. The CDR3 DNA reads as TGTGCCAGTAGCCGAAGGAGCTCCTACAATGAGCAGTTCTTC. As protein: CASSRRSSYNEQFF.

To note about this clonotype: An end of the junction differs from the germline gene, which may be a read error. The rearrangement joins TRBV7-9 to TRBJ2-7, with D perhaps TRBD2 (6 bases). This CDR3 has 9 residues. The germline gives CDR1 SEHNR, CDR2 FQNEAQ (reference sequence). CDR3 sequence: CASSAPGDF. The CDR3 nucleotides are TGTGCCAGCAGCGCCCCGGGAGACTTC.

This clonotype has only one observation. The V gene is TRBV2, the J gene TRBJ1-6, with TRBD1 matching 7 bases. The CDR3 is 14 amino acids. J was trimmed by 6 bases and V by 8 bases; bases with no gene match: 7. CDR1 is SNHLY, CDR2 FYNNEI, per germline. The DNA of the CDR3 is TGTGCCAGCTTTAATGACAGGGTTAATTCACCCCTCCACTTT. Its protein is CASFNDRVNSPLHF.

This clonotype was counted ten times or more. V and J are TRBV4-3 and TRBJ2-3, with no clear D. Trimming left V 2 bases short and J 0 bases short, with 9 bases between. The CDR3 totals 15 residues. CDR1 LGHNA and CDR2 YSLEER come from the germline V gene. CDR3 bases: TGCGCCAGCAGCCAAAAACCAGGTAGCACAGATACGCAGTATTTT. It codes for CASSQKPGSTDTQYF.

The chain is built from TRBV7-3 and TRBJ2-7; 11 nucleotides align to TRBD2. The length of the CDR3 is 15 residues. CDR1 and CDR2 from the germline V gene are SGHTA and FQGTGA. The trim removed 5 bases at V and 1 base at J, leaving 4 bases unmatched. For the CDR3, the DNA is TGTGCCAGCAGCCCTAGCGGGGGGCAGTCCTACGAGCAGTACTTC. Protein sequence: CASSPSGGQSYEQYF. The variable domain in full, with the rest retrieved from reference TRBV7-3 and TRBJ2-7, is GAGVSQTPSNKVTEKGKYVELRCDPISGHTALYWYRQSLGQGPEFLIYFQGTGAADDSGLPNDRFFAVRPEGSVSTLKIQRTERGDSAVYLCASSPSGGQSYEQYFGPGTRLTVT.

J is TRBJ1-1 and V is TRBV2; D gene unclear. There are 13 residues in the CDR3. Looked up from germline, CDR1 is SNHLY and CDR2 is FYNNEI. With 10 bases removed from V and 1 base from J, the gap between germline ends came to 13 bases. This chain's CDR3 is CATGGIGNTEAFF. DNA of the CDR3: TGTGCCACTGGAGGGATAGGGAACACTGAAGCTTTCTTT.

The rearrangement joins TRBV2 to TRBJ2-1, with D possibly TRBD2 on 5 matching bases. This CDR3 comprises 13 residues. With 3 bases removed from V and 9 bases from J, the gap between germline ends came to 12 bases. Germline CDR1 is SNHLY and CDR2 is FYNNEI. As DNA, the CDR3 is TGTGCCAGCAGTGAGACGGACTTCAGTGAGCAGTTCTTC. Amino acid sequence: CASSETDFSEQFF.

The V and J genes are TRBV5-6 and TRBJ1-1, with D tentatively TRBD1 (5 bases). V was clipped by 4 bases and J by 3 bases, with 16 bases between them. Germline V gene data show CDR1 as SGHDT and CDR2 as YYEEEE. The CDR3 length is 15 residues. The CDR3, as DNA: TGTGCCAGCAGCCTCATAGGGGAGGTCGACACTGAAGCTTTCTTT. Its translation is CASSLIGEVDTEAFF.